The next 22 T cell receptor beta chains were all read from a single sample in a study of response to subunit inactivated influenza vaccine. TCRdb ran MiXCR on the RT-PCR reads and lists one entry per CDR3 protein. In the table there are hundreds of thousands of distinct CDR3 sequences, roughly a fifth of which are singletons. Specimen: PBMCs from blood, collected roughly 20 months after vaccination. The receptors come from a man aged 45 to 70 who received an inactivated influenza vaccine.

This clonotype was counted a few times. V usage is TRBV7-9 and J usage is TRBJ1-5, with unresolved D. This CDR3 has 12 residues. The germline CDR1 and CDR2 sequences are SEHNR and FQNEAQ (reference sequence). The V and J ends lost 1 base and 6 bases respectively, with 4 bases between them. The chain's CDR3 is CASSLGFQPQHF. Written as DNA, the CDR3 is TGTGCCAGCAGCTTAGGTTTTCAGCCCCAGCATTTT. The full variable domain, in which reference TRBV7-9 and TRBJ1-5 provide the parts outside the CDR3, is DTGVSQNPRHKITKRGQNVTFRCDPISEHNRLYWYRQTLGQGPEFLTYFQNEAQLEKSRLLSDRFSAERPKGSFSTLEIQRTEQGDSAMYLCASSLGFQPQHFGDGTRLSIL.

DNA of the CDR3: TGTGCCTGGAGTGTTCCGGGGGGACATACCCAGCATTTT. Encoded protein: CAWSVPGGHTQHF. The rearrangement uses TRBV30 and TRBJ1-5, with a tentative D call TRBD1 (6 bases). CDR3 size: 13 residues. CDR1 and CDR2 (germline): GTSNPN, SVGIG (reference sequence). The ends were cut back, 0 bases at V and 11 bases at J, with 14 bases in the middle.

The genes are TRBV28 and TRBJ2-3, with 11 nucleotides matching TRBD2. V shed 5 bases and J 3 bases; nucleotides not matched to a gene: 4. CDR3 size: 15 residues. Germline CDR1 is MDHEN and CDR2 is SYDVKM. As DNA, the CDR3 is TGTGCCAGCAGTGCACTAGCGGGAGAGACAGATACGCAGTATTTT. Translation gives CASSALAGETDTQYF.

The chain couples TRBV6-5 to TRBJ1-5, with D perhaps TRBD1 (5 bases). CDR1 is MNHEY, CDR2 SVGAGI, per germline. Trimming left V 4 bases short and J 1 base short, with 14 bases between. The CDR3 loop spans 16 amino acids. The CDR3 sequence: CASSFTGTKSNQPQHF. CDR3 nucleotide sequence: TGTGCCAGCAGTTTCACCGGGACGAAAAGCAATCAGCCCCAGCATTTT.

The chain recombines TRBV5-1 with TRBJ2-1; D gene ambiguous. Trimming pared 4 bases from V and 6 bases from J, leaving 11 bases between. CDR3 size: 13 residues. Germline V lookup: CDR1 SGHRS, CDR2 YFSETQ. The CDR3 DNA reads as TGCGCCAGCAGCCCCGACACGGGCAATGAGCAGTTCTTC. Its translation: CASSPDTGNEQFF.

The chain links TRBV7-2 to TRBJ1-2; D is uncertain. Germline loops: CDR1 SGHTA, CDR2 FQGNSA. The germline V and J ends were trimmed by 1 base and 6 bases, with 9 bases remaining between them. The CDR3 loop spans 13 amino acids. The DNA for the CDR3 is TGTGCCAGCAGCTTAGTGGTGGGAGATGGCTACACCTTC. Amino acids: CASSLVVGDGYTF.

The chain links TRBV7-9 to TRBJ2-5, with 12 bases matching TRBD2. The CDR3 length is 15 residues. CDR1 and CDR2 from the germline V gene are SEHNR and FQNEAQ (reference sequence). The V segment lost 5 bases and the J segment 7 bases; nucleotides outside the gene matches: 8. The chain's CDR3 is CASSLTSGSRGTQYF. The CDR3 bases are TGTGCCAGCAGCCTGACTAGCGGGAGTCGAGGGACCCAGTACTTC.

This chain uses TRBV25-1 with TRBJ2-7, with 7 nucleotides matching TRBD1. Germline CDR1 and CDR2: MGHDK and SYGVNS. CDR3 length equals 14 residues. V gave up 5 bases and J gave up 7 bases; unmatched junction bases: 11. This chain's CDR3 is CASSKTGVRGEQYF. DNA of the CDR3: TGTGCCAGCAGTAAAACAGGGGTCCGGGGTGAGCAGTACTTC.

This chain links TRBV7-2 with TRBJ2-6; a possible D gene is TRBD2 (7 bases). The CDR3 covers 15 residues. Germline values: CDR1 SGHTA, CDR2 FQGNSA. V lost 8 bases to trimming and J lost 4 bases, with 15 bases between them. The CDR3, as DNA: TGTGCCAGCCAGAAGGGGGGGGCAGGGGCCAACGTCCTGACTTTC. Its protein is CASQKGGAGANVLTF.

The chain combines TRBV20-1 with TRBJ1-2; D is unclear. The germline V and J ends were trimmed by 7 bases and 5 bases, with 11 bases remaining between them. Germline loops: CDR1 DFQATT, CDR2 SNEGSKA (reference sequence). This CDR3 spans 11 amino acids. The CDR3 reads CSGDAGYGYTF. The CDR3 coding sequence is TGCAGTGGAGACGCGGGTTATGGCTACACCTTC.

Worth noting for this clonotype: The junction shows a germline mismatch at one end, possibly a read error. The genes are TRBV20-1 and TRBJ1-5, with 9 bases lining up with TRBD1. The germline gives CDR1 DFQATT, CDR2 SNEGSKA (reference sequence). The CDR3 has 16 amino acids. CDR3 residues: CSATPGQGVSNQPQDF. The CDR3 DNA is TGCAGTGCTACCCCGGGACAGGGAGTAAGCAATCAGCCCCAGGATTTT.

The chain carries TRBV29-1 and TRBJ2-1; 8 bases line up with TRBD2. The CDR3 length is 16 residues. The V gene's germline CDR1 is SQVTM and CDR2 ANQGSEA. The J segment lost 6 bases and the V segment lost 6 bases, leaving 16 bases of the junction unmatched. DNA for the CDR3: TGCAGCGTCCAAAATACCCTCGGGACTAGTGGCAATGAGCAGTTCTTC. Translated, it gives CSVQNTLGTSGNEQFF.

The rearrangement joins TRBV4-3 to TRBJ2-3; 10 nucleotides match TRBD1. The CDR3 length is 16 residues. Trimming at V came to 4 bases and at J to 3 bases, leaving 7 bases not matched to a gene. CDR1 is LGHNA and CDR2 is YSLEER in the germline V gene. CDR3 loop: CASSRLGTGVTDTQYF. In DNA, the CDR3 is TGCGCCAGCAGCCGGTTGGGGACAGGGGTAACAGATACGCAGTATTTT.

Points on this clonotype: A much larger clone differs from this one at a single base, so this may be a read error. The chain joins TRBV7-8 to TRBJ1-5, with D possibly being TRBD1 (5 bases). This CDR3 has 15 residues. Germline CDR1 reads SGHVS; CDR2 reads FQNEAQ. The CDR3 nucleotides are TGTGCCAGCAGCTTAGGTGGGACGCGCAATCAGCTCCAGCATTTT. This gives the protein CASSLGGTRNQLQHF.

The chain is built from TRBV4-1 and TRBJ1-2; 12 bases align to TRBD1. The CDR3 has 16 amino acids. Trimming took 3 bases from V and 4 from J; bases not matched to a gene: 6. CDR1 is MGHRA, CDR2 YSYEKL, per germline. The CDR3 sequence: CASSQGTGGSLYGYTF. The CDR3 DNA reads TGCGCCAGCAGCCAGGGGACAGGGGGCTCCCTCTATGGCTACACCTTC.

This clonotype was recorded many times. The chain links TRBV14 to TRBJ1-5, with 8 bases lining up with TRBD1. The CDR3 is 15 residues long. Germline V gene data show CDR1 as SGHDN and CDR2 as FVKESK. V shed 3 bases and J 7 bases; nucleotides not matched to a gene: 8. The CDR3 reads CASSHWTGFEQPQHF. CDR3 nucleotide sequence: TGTGCCAGCAGCCATTGGACAGGGTTCGAGCAGCCCCAGCATTTT.

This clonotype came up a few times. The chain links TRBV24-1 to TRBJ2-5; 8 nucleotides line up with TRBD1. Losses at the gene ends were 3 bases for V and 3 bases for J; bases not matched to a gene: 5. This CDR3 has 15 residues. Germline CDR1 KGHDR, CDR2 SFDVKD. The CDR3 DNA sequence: TGTGCCACCAGTGATCCCCGGACAGGGAAAGAGACCCAGTACTTC. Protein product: CATSDPRTGKETQYF.

CDR3 sequence (DNA): TGTGCCAGCAGTTACAGTTTCCCACTAAAACTGTTTTTT. It encodes CASSYSFPLKLFF. J is TRBJ1-4 and V is TRBV28; D unresolved. V lost 4 bases, J lost 10 bases, and 13 bases lay in between. The germline gives CDR1 MDHEN, CDR2 SYDVKM. The length of the CDR3 is 13 residues.

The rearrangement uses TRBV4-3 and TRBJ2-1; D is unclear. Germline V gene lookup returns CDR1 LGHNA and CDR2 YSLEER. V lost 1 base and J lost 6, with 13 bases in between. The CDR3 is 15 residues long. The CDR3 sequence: CASSQGGSLPNEQFF. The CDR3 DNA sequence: TGCGCCAGCAGCCAAGGCGGCTCCCTGCCCAATGAGCAGTTCTTC.

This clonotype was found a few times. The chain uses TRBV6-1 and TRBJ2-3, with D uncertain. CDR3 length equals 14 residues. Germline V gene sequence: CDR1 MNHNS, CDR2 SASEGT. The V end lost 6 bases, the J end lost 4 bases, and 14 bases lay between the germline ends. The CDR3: CASSRLMGSDTQYF. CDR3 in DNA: TGTGCCAGCAGCCGGCTGATGGGATCAGATACGCAGTATTTT.

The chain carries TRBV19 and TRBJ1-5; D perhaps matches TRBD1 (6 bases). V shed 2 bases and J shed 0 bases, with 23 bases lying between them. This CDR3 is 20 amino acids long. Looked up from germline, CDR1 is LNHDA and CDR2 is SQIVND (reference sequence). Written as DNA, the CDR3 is TGTGCCAGTAGTATACGGACCGGACAGCCGGCACCTTATAGCAATCAGCCCCAGCATTTT. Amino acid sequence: CASSIRTGQPAPYSNQPQHF. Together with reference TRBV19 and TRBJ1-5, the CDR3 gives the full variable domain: DGGITQSPKYLFRKEGQNVTLSCEQNLNHDAMYWYRQDPGQGLRLIYYSQIVNDFQKGDIAEGYSVSREKKESFPLTVTSAQKNPTAFYLCASSIRTGQPAPYSNQPQHFGDGTRLSIL.

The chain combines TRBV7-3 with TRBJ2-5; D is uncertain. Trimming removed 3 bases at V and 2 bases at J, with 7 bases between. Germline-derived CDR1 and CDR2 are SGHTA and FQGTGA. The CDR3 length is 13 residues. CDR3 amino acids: CASSLEKQETQYF. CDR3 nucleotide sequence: TGTGCCAGCAGCTTGGAGAAGCAAGAGACCCAGTACTTC.